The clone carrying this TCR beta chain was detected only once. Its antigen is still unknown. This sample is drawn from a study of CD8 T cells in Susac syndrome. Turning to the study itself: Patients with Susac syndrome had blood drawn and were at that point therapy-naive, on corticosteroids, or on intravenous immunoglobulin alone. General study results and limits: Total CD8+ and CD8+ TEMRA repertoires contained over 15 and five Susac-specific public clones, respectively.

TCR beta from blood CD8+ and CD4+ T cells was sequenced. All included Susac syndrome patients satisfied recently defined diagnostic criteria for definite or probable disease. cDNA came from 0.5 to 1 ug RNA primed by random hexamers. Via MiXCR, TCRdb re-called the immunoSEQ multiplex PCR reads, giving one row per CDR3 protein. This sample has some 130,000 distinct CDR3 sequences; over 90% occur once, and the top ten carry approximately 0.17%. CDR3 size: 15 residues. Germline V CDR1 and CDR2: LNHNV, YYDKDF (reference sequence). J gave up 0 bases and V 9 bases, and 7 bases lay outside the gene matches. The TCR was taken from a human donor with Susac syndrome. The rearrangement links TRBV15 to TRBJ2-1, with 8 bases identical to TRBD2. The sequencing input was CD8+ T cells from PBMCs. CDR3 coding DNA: TGTGCCACTAGGAGTAGCGGGGACTCCTACAATGAGCAGTTCTTC. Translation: CATRSSGDSYNEQFF.